This T cell receptor beta chain was observed in a study of identifying expanded T cells in peripheral blood. In germline, CDR1 is SNHLY, CDR2 FYNNEI. The length of the CDR3 is 15 residues. V was pared by 3 bases and J by 2 bases, with 14 bases between. The repertoire was sequenced with immunoSEQ multiplex PCR; TCRdb's copy has only in-frame clones and lacks some. The data contain approximately 100,000 clones, around 89% of them singletons. The rearrangement uses TRBV2 and TRBJ2-7; D gene uncertain. Source material: blood. The clonotype was recovered from a person aged 18-70 years in good health. As DNA, the CDR3 is TGTGCCAGCAGTGAGAGGAGTGGCTTTACCTACGAGCAGTACTTC. Translation: CASSERSGFTYEQYF.